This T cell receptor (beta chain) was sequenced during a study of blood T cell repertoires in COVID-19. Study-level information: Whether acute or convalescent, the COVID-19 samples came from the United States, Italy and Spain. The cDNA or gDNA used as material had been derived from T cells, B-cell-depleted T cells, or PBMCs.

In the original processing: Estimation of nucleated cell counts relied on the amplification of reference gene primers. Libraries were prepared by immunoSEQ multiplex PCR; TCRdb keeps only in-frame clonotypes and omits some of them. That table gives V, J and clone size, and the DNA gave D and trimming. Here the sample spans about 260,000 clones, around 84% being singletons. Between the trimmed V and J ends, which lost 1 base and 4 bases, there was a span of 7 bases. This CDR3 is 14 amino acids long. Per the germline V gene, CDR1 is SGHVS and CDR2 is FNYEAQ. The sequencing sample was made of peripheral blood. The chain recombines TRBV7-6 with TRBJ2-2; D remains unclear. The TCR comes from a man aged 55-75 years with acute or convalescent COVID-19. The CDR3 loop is CASSLEPSTGELFF. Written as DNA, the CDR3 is TGTGCCAGCAGCTTAGAACCTAGCACCGGGGAGCTGTTTTTT. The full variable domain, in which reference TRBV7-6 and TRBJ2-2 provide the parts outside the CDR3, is GAGVSQSPRYKVTKRGQDVALRCDPISGHVSLYWYRQALGQGPEFLTYFNYEAQQDKSGLPNDRFSAERPEGSISTLTIQRTEQRDSAMYRCASSLEPSTGELFFGEGSRLTVL.